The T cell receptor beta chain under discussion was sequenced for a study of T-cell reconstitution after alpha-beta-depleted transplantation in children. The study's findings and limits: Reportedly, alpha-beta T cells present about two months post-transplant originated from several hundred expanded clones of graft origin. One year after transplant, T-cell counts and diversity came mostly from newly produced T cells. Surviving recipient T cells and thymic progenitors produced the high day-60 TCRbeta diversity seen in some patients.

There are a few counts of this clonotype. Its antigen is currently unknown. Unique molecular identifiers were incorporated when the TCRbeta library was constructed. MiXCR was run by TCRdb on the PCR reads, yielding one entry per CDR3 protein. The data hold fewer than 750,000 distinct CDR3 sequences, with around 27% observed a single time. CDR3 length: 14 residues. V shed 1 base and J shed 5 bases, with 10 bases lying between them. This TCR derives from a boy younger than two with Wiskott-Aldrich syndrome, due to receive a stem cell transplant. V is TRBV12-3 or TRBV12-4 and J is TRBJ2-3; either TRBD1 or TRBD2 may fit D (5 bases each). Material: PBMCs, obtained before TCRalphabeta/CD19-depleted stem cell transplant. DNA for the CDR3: TGTGCCAGCAGTTTAGGGGGACCGCTAGATACGCAGTATTTT. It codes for CASSLGGPLDTQYF.